Given below is one TCR beta chain in context. This clone's antigen is unknown. There are no base qualities to consult, and no much larger clone falls within one base. The germline V gene supplies CDR1 SGDLS and CDR2 YYNGEE. The CDR3 goes from the cysteine to the phenylalanine over 15 residues. Only the CDR3 region is kept as DNA, spanning 45 bases read in frame from base 1. V ends up 4 bases short and J 2 bases short, with an unmatched junction base count of 7. Genomic DNA was extracted from sorted cells for sequencing of the TCRbeta CDR3 region. The immunoSEQ Assay was used for sequencing of TCRbeta CDR3 regions. The immuneACCESS repertoire file appears here via TCRdb, limited to in-frame rearrangements. These files lack a portion of the clones; in checked studies, under half of the deficit traces to unresolved V genes, and the cause of the others is not known. This sample comprises around 79,000 clones, approximately 92% of them detected only once. The ten largest account for roughly 10% of the sample.

The data were taken from a study of OX40 agonist ivuxolimab in advanced cancers. About the full investigation: Ivuxolimab was an agonistic, fully human IgG2 monoclonal antibody directed against OX40 (CD134), a costimulatory receptor. In the dose-escalation cohort, around four fifths of patients were male, and the mean age was 60 years with a range of roughly 20 to 80. Partial responses occurred in three dose-escalation patients: two with cutaneous melanoma and one with hepatocellular carcinoma. Intravenous ivuxolimab was administered to patients every 2 weeks at six dose levels: 0.01, 0.1, 0.3, 1.5, 3 and 10 mg/kg. Of the 50 to 55 patients in dose escalation, around 20 had hepatocellular carcinoma, about 15 had melanoma, 9 had renal cell carcinoma and 9 had head and neck cancer. Peripheral TCRbeta sequencing was intended to test whether TCR sequence diversity was altered and clonal T-cell expansion was caused by ivuxolimab. Patients were allowed to have had prior anti-PD-1, anti-PD-L1 or anti-CTLA-4 therapy, and around 43% of the dose-escalation patients had been treated with checkpoint inhibitors. The paper reports the monotherapy dose-escalation portion (N of about 54 patients) of the phase I ivuxolimab trial. The paper as a whole reports these results and caveats: Which antigens the clonally expanded peripheral T cells were specific for was not determined. In the 0.1-3.0 mg/kg groups, partial responders had among the lowest normalized peripheral clonal expansion, particularly in CD8+ T cells. After ivuxolimab, CD8+ T cells had more expanded clones than CD4+ T cells on average. Low levels of normalized T-cell clonal expansion were also seen in some patients who did not respond. At doses of 0.1 to 3.0 mg/kg, clonal expansion of both CD4+ and CD8+ T cells in blood was seen between baseline and week 6.

The trial excluded patients who had a history of autoimmune disease or were on systemic immunosuppression. In every dose cohort, peripheral blood was drawn for TCR sequencing at baseline, cycle 4 day 1, and cycle 7 day 1. The samples were taken from a phase I, first-in-human, multicenter, open-label dose-escalation trial of ivuxolimab. Adults with locally advanced or metastatic head and neck squamous cell, hepatocellular, melanoma or renal cell carcinoma were enrolled in the trial. CD4+ and CD8+ T cells were sorted separately from peripheral blood before TCR sequencing. Sequences were derived from CD4+ or CD8+ T cells sorted from blood, sampled in a trial of the OX40 agonist ivuxolimab. Recombination connected TRBV9 to TRBJ2-3, with 7 junctional bases fitting TRBD2. The clonotype originates from an adult with an advanced solid tumor such as melanoma, head and neck, liver or kidney cancer. The sequenced DNA: TGTGCCAGCAGCCAGTGGGGGGGATTCACAGATACGCAGTATTTT. It is translated as CASSQWGGFTDTQYF.